The 9 T cell receptor beta chains below come from one sample, sequenced in a study of T cell changes during pregnancy in multiple sclerosis. TCRdb keeps only in-frame clones here, not all; method: immunoSEQ multiplex PCR. The profile shows about 40,000 clones, around 94% of them singletons. The starting material was peripheral blood, obtained in the third trimester of pregnancy. These TCRs come from a female donor with multiple sclerosis, enrolled in a pregnancy study.

The V and J genes are TRBV4-2 and TRBJ1-3, with TRBD1 identical over 8 bases. J was trimmed by 3 bases and V by 0 bases; bases with no gene match: 7. CDR3 length: 17 amino acids. CDR1 and CDR2 (germline): LGHNA, YNFKEQ. DNA for the CDR3: TGTGCCAGCAGCCAAGATATTACAGGGGGTAGTGGAAACACCATATATTTT. Protein sequence: CASSQDITGGSGNTIYF.

The genes are TRBV30 and TRBJ2-7, with D tentatively TRBD2 (7 bases). Trimming shortened V by 0 bases and J by 3 bases, and 9 bases separated the two germline ends. This CDR3 has 13 residues. Germline loops: CDR1 GTSNPN, CDR2 SVGIG (reference sequence). The CDR3 nucleotides read TGTGCCTGGAGTGTGGGGGGGCACTACGAGCAGTACTTC. Translating gives CAWSVGGHYEQYF.

The rearrangement joins TRBV30 to TRBJ2-1; 12 bases align to TRBD2. From germline, CDR1 is GTSNPN and CDR2 SVGIG (reference sequence). This CDR3 region has 15 residues. V lost 5 bases to trimming and J lost 4 bases; unmatched junction nucleotides: 6. The CDR3 loop is CAWDTGTSGYNEQFF. CDR3 DNA sequence: TGTGCCTGGGACACCGGGACTAGCGGGTACAATGAGCAGTTCTTC.

CDR3 sequence (DNA): TGTGCCCACCTCCCCGAGGGGGCGTGTTGTAGGGAGCAGTTCTTC. Translation: CAHLPEGACCREQFF. The rearrangement joins TRBV27 to TRBJ2-1; 7 positions match TRBD1. CDR1 is MNHEY, CDR2 SMNVEV, per germline (reference sequence). The trim removed 11 bases at V and 10 bases at J, leaving 20 bases unmatched. The CDR3 is 15 residues long.

The chain joins TRBV28 to TRBJ1-2; a possible D gene is TRBD1 (5 bases). The CDR3 is 15 amino acids. In germline, CDR1 is MDHEN, CDR2 SYDVKM. The ends were cut back, 4 bases at V and 4 bases at J, with 16 bases in the middle. DNA of the CDR3: TGTGCCAGCAGTTCAGGGAGGAGCCAACCCTATGGCTACACCTTC. Encoded protein: CASSSGRSQPYGYTF.

J is TRBJ2-7 and V is TRBV30; D is perhaps TRBD1 (6 bases). CDR1 is GTSNPN, CDR2 SVGIG, per germline (reference sequence). The CDR3 has 13 residues. V lost 5 bases to trimming and J lost 4 bases, with 15 bases between them. DNA for the CDR3: TGTGCCTGGGGTACCGGGACAAATTACGAGCAGTACTTC. It specifies CAWGTGTNYEQYF.

The J gene is TRBJ2-7, the V gene TRBV30; 12 positions match TRBD2. V shed 4 bases, J shed 5 bases, and the junction held 12 bases outside the gene matches. CDR1 is GTSNPN, CDR2 SVGIG, per germline (reference sequence). The CDR3 length is 16 residues. CDR3 nucleotides: TGTGCCTGGACCCGAAAGACTAGCGGGGGCTACCACGAGCAGTACTTC. Protein sequence: CAWTRKTSGGYHEQYF. Based on the CDR3 plus reference TRBV30 and TRBJ2-7, the full variable domain is SQTIHQWPATLVQPVGSPLSLECTVEGTSNPNLYWYRQAAGRGLQLLFYSVGIGQISSEVPQNLSASRPQDRQFILSSKKLLLSDSGFYLCAWTRKTSGGYHEQYFGPGTRLTVT.

This clone was seen just once. The V call is TRBV18, the J call TRBJ2-2; the match to TRBD1 covers 7 bases. This CDR3 has 14 residues. V lost 1 base to trimming and J lost 5 bases; unmatched junction nucleotides: 1. The germline V gene encodes CDR1 KGHSH and CDR2 LQKENI. The CDR3 nucleotides read TGTGCCAGCTCACCACAGGGGGCTACCGGGGAGCTGTTTTTT. This gives the protein CASSPQGATGELFF.

DNA of the CDR3: TGTGCCAGCAGACAGCGGACAGGGGCGGGAGAGACCCAGTACTTC. Translation gives CASRQRTGAGETQYF. This chain links TRBV2 with TRBJ2-5; TRBD1 agrees at 9 bases. J lost 4 bases, V lost 6 bases, and 9 bases had no gene match. Germline CDR1 and CDR2: SNHLY and FYNNEI. This CDR3 region has 15 residues.